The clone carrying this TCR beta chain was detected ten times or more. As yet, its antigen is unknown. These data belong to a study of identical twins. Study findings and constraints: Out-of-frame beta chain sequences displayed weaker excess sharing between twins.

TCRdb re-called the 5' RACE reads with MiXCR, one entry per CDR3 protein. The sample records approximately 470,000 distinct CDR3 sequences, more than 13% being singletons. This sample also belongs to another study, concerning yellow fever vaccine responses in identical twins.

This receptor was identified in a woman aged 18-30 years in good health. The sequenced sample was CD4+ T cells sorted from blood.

The CDR3, as DNA: TGTGCCAGCACCTTTGGTGGGGGTTCCTACAATGAGCAGTTCTTC. It codes for CASTFGGGSYNEQFF. The chain employs TRBV11-2 and TRBJ2-1; D tentatively reads TRBD1 or TRBD2 (5 bases each). This CDR3 has 15 amino acids. The V and J ends lost 7 bases and 1 base respectively, with 14 bases between them. Per germline, CDR1 SGHAT and CDR2 FQNNGV. The whole variable domain, filled in from reference TRBV11-2 and TRBJ2-1, reads EAGVAQSPRYKIIEKRQSVAFWCNPISGHATLYWYQQILGQGPKLLIQFQNNGVVDDSQLPKDRFSAERLKGVDSTLKIQPAKLEDSAVYLCASTFGGGSYNEQFFGPGTRLTVL.